These 24 T cell receptor beta chains share one sample of origin, sequenced in a study of blood T cell repertoires in COVID-19. The data were produced by immunoSEQ multiplex PCR, yet TCRdb's version contains in-frame clones alone and is incomplete. The sample has 45,000 to 75,000 clones; almost 90% are singletons. The sequenced material came from peripheral blood. These receptors came from a man in his 60s with acute or convalescent COVID-19.

This sequence joins TRBV6-5 and TRBJ1-1; D remains unclear. The V end lost 7 bases, the J end lost 4 bases, and 19 bases lay between the germline ends. The CDR3 has 15 residues. Germline-derived CDR1 and CDR2 are MNHEY and SVGAGI. This CDR3 reads CASIPSNWAGTEAFF. The CDR3 DNA follows: TGTGCCAGCATCCCAAGCAATTGGGCAGGCACTGAAGCTTTCTTT.

The chain combines TRBV9 with TRBJ1-4; TRBD1 matches 8 bases. CDR1 and CDR2 from the germline V gene are SGDLS and YYNGEE. This CDR3 has 13 residues. The J segment lost 8 bases and the V segment lost 4 bases, leaving 4 bases of the junction unmatched. As DNA, the CDR3 is TGTGCCAGCAGCCCCGGACAGGGCGAAAAACTGTTTTTT. Protein: CASSPGQGEKLFF.

This clone has just a few counts. The chain recombines TRBV18 with TRBJ2-1; 8 positions match TRBD2. Germline assignment: CDR1 KGHSH and CDR2 LQKENI. V dropped 0 bases and J dropped 7; count of bases not matched to a gene: 11. This CDR3 has 17 residues. The CDR3 reads CASSPPSSGSRKNEQFF. Written as DNA, the CDR3 is TGTGCCAGCTCACCACCCTCCAGCGGGAGTCGTAAAAATGAGCAGTTCTTC.

The chain recombines TRBV9 with TRBJ2-7; the match to TRBD1 covers 11 bases. There are 15 residues in the CDR3. J gave up 3 bases and V 3 bases, and 5 bases lay outside the gene matches. Germline assignment: CDR1 SGDLS and CDR2 YYNGEE. The CDR3 DNA follows: TGTGCCAGCAGCGCCGGGACAGGGGGGTTCTACGAGCAGTACTTC. Its translation: CASSAGTGGFYEQYF.

The rearrangement uses TRBV7-2 and TRBJ2-1, with TRBD2 identical over 8 bases. The V gene end was trimmed by 7 bases and the J gene end by 4 bases; junction bases not matched to a gene: 9. Germline values: CDR1 SGHTA, CDR2 FQGNSA. The CDR3 is 15 residues long. The CDR3 reads CASILNSGNYNEQFF. DNA for the CDR3: TGTGCCAGCATCCTAAATAGCGGGAATTACAATGAGCAGTTCTTC.

This clone was detected only once. The chain uses TRBV18 and TRBJ1-4; D call uncertain. Per germline, CDR1 KGHSH and CDR2 LQKENI. The germline V and J ends were trimmed by 2 bases and 8 bases, with 12 bases remaining between them. The CDR3 consists of 14 residues. The CDR3 spells CASSPTGFGEKLFF. In DNA, the CDR3 is TGTGCCAGCTCACCAACCGGGTTTGGGGAAAAACTGTTTTTT.

The table lists this clone with a count of one. The V gene is TRBV9, the J gene TRBJ2-3; 14 bases align to TRBD2. This CDR3 has 18 residues. In germline, CDR1 is SGDLS, CDR2 YYNGEE. The V gene end was trimmed by 5 bases and the J gene end by 1 base; junction bases not matched to a gene: 9. CDR3 in DNA: TGTGCCAGCAGTGTGACTAGCGGGAGGGCGGGAGGCACAGATACGCAGTATTTT. Residues: CASSVTSGRAGGTDTQYF.

The chain employs TRBV2 and TRBJ2-1, with a weak D call TRBD2 (7 bases). The CDR3 totals 14 residues. In germline, CDR1 is SNHLY, CDR2 FYNNEI. V lost 7 bases and J lost 0, with 10 bases in between. The CDR3 DNA reads as TGTGCCAGCAAGGGGGGGAGCTCCTACAATGAGCAGTTCTTC. The encoded protein is CASKGGSSYNEQFF.

The V call is TRBV6-5, the J call TRBJ2-7, with a possible D match to TRBD1 (5 bases). This CDR3 comprises 14 residues. Trimming shortened V by 6 bases and J by 0 bases, and 12 bases separated the two germline ends. Germline lookup yields CDR1 MNHEY and CDR2 SVGAGI. As DNA, the CDR3 is TGTGCCAGCAGATCATACAGGACCTCCTACGAGCAGTACTTC. Translation gives CASRSYRTSYEQYF.

The rearrangement joins TRBV6-6 to TRBJ2-7, with D possibly being TRBD2 (6 bases). Per the germline V gene, CDR1 is MNHNY and CDR2 is SVGAGI (reference sequence). With 0 bases removed from V and 0 bases from J, the gap between germline ends came to 6 bases. The CDR3 covers 14 residues. CDR3: CASSYSTSSYEQYF. CDR3 coding DNA: TGTGCCAGCAGTTACTCGACTAGCTCCTACGAGCAGTACTTC.

The chain combines TRBV9 with TRBJ1-6; perhaps TRBD1 as D (5 bases). V was clipped by 2 bases and J by 7 bases, with 10 bases between them. Germline assignment: CDR1 SGDLS and CDR2 YYNGEE. This CDR3 spans 14 amino acids. DNA for the CDR3: TGTGCCAGCAGCGTTGGGGGGTGGAATTCACCCCTCCACTTT. Amino acids: CASSVGGWNSPLHF.

The chain recombines TRBV5-1 with TRBJ2-1; D not resolved. The CDR3 has 14 residues. Trimming removed 0 bases at V and 3 bases at J, with 7 bases between. Germline CDR1 is SGHRS and CDR2 is YFSETQ. CDR3: CASSLASDYNEQFF. The CDR3 DNA is TGCGCCAGCAGCTTGGCCAGCGACTACAATGAGCAGTTCTTC.

This clone was counted only a few times. This rearrangement joins TRBV7-9 to TRBJ2-5, with 7 bases identical to TRBD1. V was clipped by 1 base and J by 7 bases; unmatched bases: 12. This CDR3 has 16 residues. CDR1 and CDR2 from the germline V gene are SEHNR and FQNEAQ (reference sequence). The CDR3 spells CASSLDTGASVRTQYF. CDR3 in DNA: TGTGCCAGCAGCTTAGATACAGGGGCAAGTGTACGGACCCAGTACTTC.

The rearrangement uses TRBV9 and TRBJ2-1, with D maybe TRBD2 (5 bases). CDR3 size: 13 residues. CDR1 is SGDLS and CDR2 is YYNGEE in the germline V gene. V was cut by 4 bases and J by 3 bases, with 8 bases left in between. The CDR3 nucleotides read TGTGCCAGCAGCTTTCGGGACTACAATGAGCAGTTCTTC. Translating gives CASSFRDYNEQFF.

The chain links TRBV5-1 to TRBJ2-1; D unresolved. Trimming stripped 4 bases from V and 0 bases from J, with 14 bases between. This CDR3 contains 16 residues. From germline, CDR1 is SGHRS and CDR2 YFSETQ. CDR3 loop: CASSPRPQSSYNEQFF. The CDR3 DNA sequence: TGCGCCAGCAGCCCCAGGCCACAAAGCTCCTACAATGAGCAGTTCTTC. Based on the CDR3 plus reference TRBV5-1 and TRBJ2-1, the full variable domain is KAGVTQTPRYLIKTRGQQVTLSCSPISGHRSVSWYQQTPGQGLQFLFEYFSETQRNKGNFPGRFSGRQFSNSRSEMNVSTLELGDSALYLCASSPRPQSSYNEQFFGPGTRLTVL.

The rearrangement uses TRBV20-1 and TRBJ1-1; 12 bases match TRBD1. The V and J ends lost 3 bases and 5 bases, in that order; junction bases with no gene match: 4. Germline V gene lookup returns CDR1 DFQATT and CDR2 SNEGSKA (reference sequence). CDR3 length equals 14 residues. CDR3 DNA: TGCAGTGCTAGTGGGACAGGGGGCTGGACTGAAGCTTTCTTT. Translation: CSASGTGGWTEAFF.

The chain couples TRBV7-7 to TRBJ2-1; no clear D gene. The CDR3 has 14 amino acids. Germline assignment: CDR1 SSHAT and CDR2 FNYEAQ (reference sequence). Trimming took 0 bases from V and 7 from J, leaving 10 bases between them. The CDR3, as DNA: TGTGCCAGCAGCTTAGCCGGCGGCCTTAATGAGCAGTTCTTC. Its protein is CASSLAGGLNEQFF.

The V call is TRBV18, the J call TRBJ2-1; D might be TRBD2 (6 bases). This CDR3 has 14 amino acids. CDR1 is KGHSH, CDR2 LQKENI, per germline. The germline V and J ends were trimmed by 3 bases and 8 bases, with 14 bases remaining between them. CDR3 DNA: TGTGCCAGCTCACCCGGTAGTTCGGGGGATGAGCAGTTCTTC. This translates into CASSPGSSGDEQFF. The variable domain in full, with the rest retrieved from reference TRBV18 and TRBJ2-1, is NAGVMQNPRHLVRRRGQEARLRCSPMKGHSHVYWYRQLPEEGLKFMVYLQKENIIDESGMPKERFSAEFPKEGPSILRIQQVVRGDSAAYFCASSPGSSGDEQFFGPGTRLTVL.

In its sample, this clone was seen once. This chain connects TRBV5-1 to TRBJ1-1; TRBD1 matches 8 bases. With 0 bases clipped from V and 4 bases from J, the junction kept 5 bases outside the gene matches. In germline, CDR1 is SGHRS, CDR2 YFSETQ. This CDR3 region has 15 residues. CDR3 DNA sequence: TGCGCCAGCAGCTTGGGCCACAGGGGGGGCACTGAAGCTTTCTTT. Its translation is CASSLGHRGGTEAFF.

The V gene is TRBV28, the J gene TRBJ1-1, with D hard to call. V was shortened by 2 bases and J by 11 bases, with 18 bases between the two germline ends. Germline CDR1 and CDR2: MDHEN and SYDVKM. This CDR3 is 14 amino acids long. The CDR3: CASSLVSMAYGAFF. In nucleotides, the CDR3 is TGTGCCAGCAGTTTAGTATCCATGGCATACGGGGCTTTCTTT.

This sequence joins TRBV19 and TRBJ2-1; the D is unclear. There are 12 residues in the CDR3. The germline CDR1 and CDR2 sequences are LNHDA and SQIVND (reference sequence). V was cut by 1 base and J by 9 bases, with 7 bases left in between. CDR3 sequence: CASSIAAGEQFF. CDR3 nucleotides: TGTGCCAGTAGTATAGCCGCCGGTGAGCAGTTCTTC.

A single count supports this clone. V gene TRBV6-4 combines with J gene TRBJ2-3; D might be TRBD2 (6 bases). Per the germline V gene, CDR1 is MRHNA and CDR2 is SNTAGT. CDR3 length: 15 amino acids. V shed 0 bases and J shed 5 bases, with 12 bases lying between them. The CDR3 DNA is TGTGCCAGCAGTGACTCCGGGACTCACGGAGATACGCAGTATTTT. Residues: CASSDSGTHGDTQYF.

The rearrangement joins TRBV5-1 to TRBJ1-2; D call uncertain. The CDR3 has 12 amino acids. V was cut by 4 bases and J by 3 bases, with 7 bases left in between. Germline loops: CDR1 SGHRS, CDR2 YFSETQ. CDR3 region: CASSLDYYGYTF. CDR3 coding DNA: TGCGCCAGCAGCCTAGACTACTATGGCTACACCTTC.

This chain joins TRBV7-9 and TRBJ2-3; D gene uncertain. Germline V lookup: CDR1 SEHNR, CDR2 FQNEAQ (reference sequence). The CDR3 contains 19 residues. The germline V and J ends were trimmed by 1 base and 1 base, with 21 bases remaining between them. The CDR3 is CASSLVRIRTSPGTDTQYF. CDR3 bases: TGTGCCAGCAGCTTAGTCAGGATTCGTACATCCCCCGGCACAGATACGCAGTATTTT.